This T cell receptor (beta chain) appears in the sequencing data of a study of blood T cells in healthy people across ages. A J-beta primer mix and a sample-barcoded 5' primer were used in a second PCR of about 7 to 12 cycles. MiXCR, applied by TCRdb to the 5' RACE reads, yields one record per CDR3 protein. The data contain more than 1,000,000 distinct CDR3 sequences, 20% to 25% of them seen just once; the ten biggest clones take up 0.65% to 0.75%. In germline, CDR1 is LGHDT, CDR2 YNNKEL (reference sequence). The CDR3 has 15 amino acids. Germline trimming cut 5 bases from V and 0 bases from J; bases unmatched to any gene: 7. This sample was also put to use in a study of T cells of mothers and their children.

The sequence derives from a girl under 10 years old in good health. Sequencing was carried out using blood. The chain employs TRBV3-1 and TRBJ2-7; 7 nucleotides agree with TRBD1. The CDR3 is CASSNGQAISYEQYF. CDR3 nucleotides: TGTGCCAGCAGCAACGGACAGGCCATCTCCTACGAGCAGTACTTC.